These T cell receptor beta chains were read from a single sample in a study of blood T cells in healthy people across ages. TCRdb recomputed calls from the 5' RACE reads with MiXCR, one row per CDR3 protein. The sample lists about 1.4 million distinct CDR3 sequences, 55% to 75% seen once, with 5% to 7% in the top ten. Material: blood. These receptors all come from a young man in good health. CDR3s include the opening cysteine and the closing phenylalanine or tryptophan. D genes are given only for firm matches. The listing skips clone size in some rows; elsewhere it reads once, few, many or a size class.

cdr3_aa cdr3_nt clone_size v_call d_call j_call
CASSLSALTGYTF TGTGCCAGCAGCTTATCGGCCCTGACGGGCTACACCTTC - TRBV7-6 - TRBJ1-2
CASSQEKRIPNSPLHF TGTGCCAGCAGCCAAGAAAAAAGAATCCCAAATTCACCCCTCCACTTT - TRBV4-2 - TRBJ1-6
CASSLMPSSGYNEQFF TGTGCCAGCAGCTTAATGCCTTCAAGCGGCTACAATGAGCAGTTCTTC once TRBV11-1 - TRBJ2-1
CASSQDTLTPDEQFF TGCGCCAGCAGCCAAGATACGTTGACCCCGGATGAGCAGTTCTTC few TRBV4-3 - TRBJ2-1
CASSQRIGQTSYEQYF TGTGCCAGCAGCCAAAGGATAGGGCAGACCTCCTACGAGCAGTACTTC - TRBV13 - TRBJ2-7
CASSEWVSSNYGYTF TGTGCCAGCAGTGAGTGGGTCAGTTCTAACTATGGCTACACCTTC once TRBV6-1 - TRBJ1-2
CASSEIGTGAIDTQYF TGTGCCAGCAGTGAAATCGGGACAGGGGCCATCGATACGCAGTATTTT once TRBV28 TRBD1 TRBJ2-3
CASSRQGGTNEKLFF TGTGCCAGCAGCCGGCAGGGGGGAACTAATGAAAAACTGTTTTTT - TRBV7-9 TRBD1 TRBJ1-4
CASSDCTEAFF TGTGCCAGCAGTGATTGTACTGAAGCTTTCTTT - TRBV25-1 - TRBJ1-1
CASSARDGDTYNEQYF TGTGCCAGCAGCGCCCGGGACGGGGACACCTACAATGAGCAGTACTTC - TRBV7-9 - TRBJ2-7
CANSLRGASGYTF TGTGCCAACAGTTTGAGGGGGGCGAGCGGCTACACCTTC - TRBV12-3/TRBV12-4 - TRBJ1-2
CASSLGAGSYSNQPQHF TGTGCCAGCAGCTTGGGGGCAGGGTCATATAGCAATCAGCCCCAGCATTTT - TRBV5-5 - TRBJ1-5
CSVEGGQGVAEAFF TGCAGCGTTGAAGGCGGCCAGGGGGTCGCTGAAGCTTTCTTT - TRBV29-1 TRBD1 TRBJ1-1